The subject of this entry is one T cell receptor beta chain. Its matching antigen is unknown. The germline gene is not matched at one end of the junction; a read error may be the cause. The sample is drawn from a study of blood T cells in healthy people across ages. Study results and caveats: Donor CMV status was unknown, possibly confounding expanded clonotype changes. Naive T cell percentage by flow cytometry tracked strongly with beta diversity. Any conclusive comparison of naive versus antigen-experienced cells was prevented by using unsorted PBMCs.

CDR3 size: 12 residues. Germline values: CDR1 KGHSH, CDR2 LQKENI. It was with a sample-barcoded 5' primer and a J-beta primer mix that a second PCR of about 6 to 11 cycles was run. A single record per CDR3 protein comes from TCRdb applying MiXCR to the 5' RACE reads. In the table there are nearly 1 million distinct CDR3 sequences, roughly 51% of which are singletons. At least 6 micrograms of total RNA were extracted per sample. V usage is TRBV18 and J usage is TRBJ2-1; the D call may be TRBD1 or TRBD2 (5 bases each). Material: blood. This TCR was recovered from a woman in her sixties or seventies in good health. CDR3 loop: CAGSLAGREQFF. CDR3 nucleotides: TGTGCCGGCTCACTTGCAGGGAGAGAGCAGTTCTTC.